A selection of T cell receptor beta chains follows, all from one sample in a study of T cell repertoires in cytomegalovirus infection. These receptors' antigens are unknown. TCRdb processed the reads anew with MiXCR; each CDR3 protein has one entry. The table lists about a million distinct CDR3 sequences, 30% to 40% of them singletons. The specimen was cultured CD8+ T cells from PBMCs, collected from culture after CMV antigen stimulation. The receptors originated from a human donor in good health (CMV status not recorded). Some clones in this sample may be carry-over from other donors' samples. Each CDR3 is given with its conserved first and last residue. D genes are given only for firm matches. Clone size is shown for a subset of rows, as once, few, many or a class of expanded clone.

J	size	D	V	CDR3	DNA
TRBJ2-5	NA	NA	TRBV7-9	CASSSEAETQYF	TGTGCCAGCAGCTCGGAGGCCGAGACCCAGTACTTC
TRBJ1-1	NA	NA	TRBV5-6	CASESRTEAFF	TGTGCCAGTGAATCCAGGACTGAAGCTTTCTTT
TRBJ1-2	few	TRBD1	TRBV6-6	CASSTSDRDVGYTF	TGTGCCAGCAGTACCTCTGACAGGGACGTTGGCTACACCTTC
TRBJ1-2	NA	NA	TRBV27	CASSSIGDASFDLYGYTF	TGTGCCAGCAGTTCAATCGGGGACGCTTCTTTCGACCTCTATGGCTACACCTTC
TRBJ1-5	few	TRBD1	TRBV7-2	CASSWRSWDRGTWQPQHF	TGTGCCAGCAGCTGGAGAAGTTGGGACAGGGGTACTTGGCAGCCCCAGCATTTT
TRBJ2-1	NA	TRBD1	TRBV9	CASSGWTGPNEQFF	TGTGCCAGCAGCGGCTGGACAGGACCTAATGAGCAGTTCTTC
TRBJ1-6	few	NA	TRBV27	CASSLGRGSGSPLHF	TGTGCCAGCAGTTTAGGGAGGGGTTCGGGTTCACCCCTCCACTTT
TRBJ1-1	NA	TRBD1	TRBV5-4	CASRQGEMNTEAFF	TGTGCCAGCAGACAGGGGGAGATGAACACTGAAGCTTTCTTT
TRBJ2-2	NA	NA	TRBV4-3	CASSHPGANTGELFF	TGCGCCAGCAGCCATCCGGGAGCGAACACCGGGGAGCTGTTTTTT
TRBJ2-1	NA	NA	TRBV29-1	CSVTKKNEQFF	TGCAGCGTTACCAAAAAAAATGAGCAGTTCTTC
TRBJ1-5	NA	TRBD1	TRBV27	CASTQTGSEQPQHF	TGTGCCAGCACTCAGACAGGGTCTGAACAGCCCCAGCATTTT
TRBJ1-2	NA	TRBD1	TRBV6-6	CASSTTGGADGYTF	TGTGCCAGCAGTACGACAGGGGGCGCGGATGGCTACACCTTC
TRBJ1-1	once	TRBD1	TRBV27	CASNSPGGTEAFF	TGTGCCAGCAATTCCCCAGGGGGCACTGAAGCTTTCTTT
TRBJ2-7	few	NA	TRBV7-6	CASKASGVVYEQYF	TGTGCCAGCAAAGCTTCGGGGGTAGTCTACGAGCAGTACTTC